This T cell receptor (beta chain) was identified in a study of cytomegalovirus exposure and HLA in healthy donors. Study findings and constraints: When the data were analyzed later, several of the most significant clusters appeared to be linked to common viral pathogens. Later work associated 16,951 TCR beta sequences with HLA alleles at 0.05 false discovery rate. For most subjects, TCR beta sequences were reported to predict HLA-A and HLA-B alleles with accuracy.

CDR1 and CDR2 from the germline V gene are LNHNV and YYDKDF (reference sequence). The ends were cut back, 0 bases at V and 4 bases at J, with 12 bases in the middle. The CDR3 has 16 residues. A remark on this clone: The antigen remains unidentified.

The PCR made use of 60 Vbeta and 13 Jbeta primers. TCRdb's table, derived via immunoSEQ multiplex PCR, lists solely in-frame clones and lacks some. This sample has 180,000 or so clones, with roughly 79% found just once. This chain links TRBV15 with TRBJ1-4; possibly TRBD1 for D (6 bases). Material for sequencing was PBMCs. The source is a man aged 45 to 65 in good health and CMV-seropositive. The CDR3 is CATSRDPTGRNEKLFF. The CDR3 coding sequence is TGTGCCACCAGCAGAGATCCGACAGGCCGTAATGAAAAACTGTTTTTT.